A single sample gave rise to the 24 T cell receptor beta chains below, sequenced in a study of CD8+CD57+ T cells in acquired aplastic anemia. Genomic DNA, serving as template, underwent TCR beta VDJ and CDR3 profiling. TCRdb processed the reads anew with MiXCR; each CDR3 protein has one entry. Among about 420,000 distinct CDR3 sequences listed, about two thirds were seen once. Sequencing input: sorted CD4+, CD8+, or CD8+CD57+ T cells (not recorded which) from PBMCs. All receptors derive from a human donor in good health, serving as a control.

As regards this clonotype: This likely comes from a read error, as the CDR3 has no conserved phenylalanine or tryptophan at its end. The DNA is left out, because the CDR3 cannot be placed on it with certainty; the CDR3 is given as TCRdb lists it. The chain couples TRBV7-2 to TRBJ1-5; TRBD1, the table's D call, lacks a check against the DNA. CDR1 and CDR2 from the germline V gene are SGHTA and FQGNSA. The CDR3 adds up to 11 amino acids, both ends counted. CDR3: CASSLNKDGEL.

The chain employs TRBV9 and TRBJ1-2; TRBD1 agrees at 9 bases. This CDR3 comprises 17 residues. J was trimmed by 7 bases and V by 0 bases; bases with no gene match: 13. Germline V gene data show CDR1 as SGDLS and CDR2 as YYNGEE. CDR3 nucleotide sequence: TGTGCCAGCAGCGTAGTTCCTGGAGGGGGACAGGGAGCTGGCTACACCTTC. Translating it yields CASSVVPGGGQGAGYTF.

The chain carries TRBV15 and TRBJ2-3; 7 bases are a match to TRBD1. CDR3 length: 15 amino acids. Looked up from germline, CDR1 is LNHNV and CDR2 is YYDKDF (reference sequence). Trimming cost V 7 bases and J 6 bases; bases outside gene matches: 13. The CDR3 bases are TGTGCCACCAAAGGCCCTGACAGGGCCAGGGATACGCAGTATTTT. Translated, it gives CATKGPDRARDTQYF.

This clonotype was recorded many times. The rearrangement uses TRBV5-8 and TRBJ1-1, with no clear D. CDR1 and CDR2 from the germline V gene are SGHTS and YDEGEE. This CDR3 comprises 14 residues. The germline V and J ends were trimmed by 1 base and 5 bases, with 12 bases remaining between them. The CDR3 nucleotides are TGTGCCAGCAGCTTGTTGGACGGGAATACTGAAGCTTTCTTT. Amino acids: CASSLLDGNTEAFF.

This chain links TRBV7-8 with TRBJ1-5, with 8 bases identical to TRBD1. The DNA matches TRBJ2-3 better at its end, which makes the J call doubtful. The length of the CDR3 is 14 residues. In germline, CDR1 is SGHVS, CDR2 FQNEAQ. The CDR3 here is CASSPRTGTQPQYF. CDR3 sequence (DNA): TGTGCCAGCAGCCCACGGACAGGGACCCAGCCCCAGTATTTT.

In its sample, this clonotype was seen many times. V is TRBV5-4 and J is TRBJ2-1; D is possibly TRBD1 (6 bases). The germline V gene encodes CDR1 SGHNT and CDR2 YYREEE (reference sequence). The V end lost 2 bases, the J end lost 10 bases, and 10 bases lay between the germline ends. The CDR3 extends over 12 amino acids. The CDR3 loop reads CASSFPGQEQFF. CDR3 coding DNA: TGTGCCAGCAGCTTCCCCGGACAGGAGCAGTTCTTC.

J is TRBJ1-1 and V is TRBV2; D uncertain. Trimming cost V 5 bases and J 0 bases, with 10 bases left between them. Germline V gene data show CDR1 as SNHLY and CDR2 as FYNNEI. There are 14 residues in the CDR3. The CDR3, as DNA: TGTGCCAGCAGTCAGGTATGCCTGAACACTGAAGCTTTCTTT. Translated: CASSQVCLNTEAFF.

To note about this clonotype: A read error may account for a junction end that differs from germline. V gene TRBV2 combines with J gene TRBJ1-2; TRBD1 agrees at 8 bases. CDR1 is SNHLY and CDR2 is FYNNEI in the germline V gene. This CDR3 region has 14 residues. The CDR3 DNA reads TGTGCCAGCATTGGGGGCCTGAACACAGGGGGGCTGTTCTTT. Its protein product is CASIGGLNTGGLFF. Combining the CDR3 with reference TRBV2 and TRBJ1-2 gives the whole variable domain EPEVTQTPSHQVTQMGQEVILRCVPISNHLYFYWYRQILGQKVEFLVSFYNNEISEKSEIFDDQFSVERPDGSNFTLKIRSTKLEDSAMYFCASIGGLNTGGLFFGSGTRLTVV.

V is TRBV20-1 and J is TRBJ1-2; the D is unclear. Germline V gene lookup returns CDR1 DFQATT and CDR2 SNEGSKA (reference sequence). Trimming stripped 6 bases from V and 5 bases from J, with 10 bases between. The CDR3 length is 11 residues. The CDR3 nucleotides are TGCAGTGCAAGGACTAGTTATGGCTACACCTTC. Its protein is CSARTSYGYTF.

Details on this clonotype: One junction end does not reproduce the germline sequence, and a read error may be involved. The chain links TRBV7-2 to TRBJ2-2; perhaps TRBD2 as D (6 bases). Germline-derived CDR1 and CDR2 are SGHTA and FQGNSA. CDR3 length equals 14 residues. CDR3 sequence (DNA): TGTGCCAGCAGCAAGGTTTTGGTCACGGGGGACCTGTTTTTT. This sequence encodes CASSKVLVTGDLFF.

The CDR3 DNA follows: TGTGCCAGTAGTCTTGGGACTAGCGGGGGGGCCGAGTACACAGATACGCAGTATTTT. Its protein product is CASSLGTSGGAEYTDTQYF. The genes are TRBV19 and TRBJ2-3, with 16 bases matching TRBD2. CDR3 length: 19 residues. Germline lookup yields CDR1 LNHDA and CDR2 SQIVND (reference sequence). With 5 bases clipped from V and 2 bases from J, the junction kept 10 bases outside the gene matches. Full variable domain (outside the CDR3, taken from reference TRBV19 and TRBJ2-3): DGGITQSPKYLFRKEGQNVTLSCEQNLNHDAMYWYRQDPGQGLRLIYYSQIVNDFQKGDIAEGYSVSREKKESFPLTVTSAQKNPTAFYLCASSLGTSGGAEYTDTQYFGPGTRLTVL.

To note about this clonotype: Because the CDR3 is missing its conserved closing phenylalanine or tryptophan, this is likely a read error. No DNA is shown, since the ends of the CDR3 on it are uncertain; the CDR3 is the one TCRdb lists. The rearrangement links TRBV7-9 to TRBJ1-5; the D call in the table, TRBD1, was not verified against the DNA. The germline gives CDR1 SEHNR, CDR2 FQNEAQ (reference sequence). The CDR3 is 13 residues long, counting both termini. CDR3 protein: CASSLVTGQDSEQ.

This clonotype was observed once. The V and J genes are TRBV12-3 or TRBV12-4 and TRBJ1-3, with D uncertain. CDR3 size: 14 residues. The V gene lost 5 bases and the J gene lost 4 bases, with 12 bases spanning the gap. The CDR3 loop reads CASSSLGMGNTIYF. The CDR3 region has the DNA TGTGCCAGCAGTAGTTTGGGGATGGGAAACACCATATATTTT.

As to this clonotype: In this CDR3 the conserved last residue, phenylalanine or tryptophan, is missing, so a read error is likely. The DNA is omitted, as the CDR3 cannot be located on it reliably, and the CDR3 follows TCRdb's listing. The chain couples TRBV19 to TRBJ2-5; the table calls TRBD1, which could not be checked here. The CDR3 length is 16 residues, termini included. CDR1 and CDR2 (germline): LNHDA, SQIVND (reference sequence). CDR3 residues: CASSLHEEGEQFFGPV.

Comment on this clonotype: The junction differs from germline at one of its ends, possibly a read error. The rearrangement joins TRBV9 to TRBJ1-2; tentatively, D is TRBD1 (5 bases). This CDR3 region has 14 residues. CDR1 and CDR2 from the germline V gene are SGDLS and YYNGEE. CDR3 amino acids: CAGSVGDSPYGYTF. CDR3 nucleotides: TGTGCCGGCAGCGTAGGCGACAGCCCCTATGGCTACACCTTC. The full variable domain, in which reference TRBV9 and TRBJ1-2 provide the parts outside the CDR3, is DSGVTQTPKHLITATGQRVTLRCSPRSGDLSVYWYQQSLDQGLQFLIQYYNGEERAKGNILERFSAQQFPDLHSELNLSSLELGDSALYFCAGSVGDSPYGYTFGSGTRLTVV.

The chain has TRBV4-3 and TRBJ2-1; TRBD1 matches 8 bases. Germline V lookup: CDR1 LGHNA, CDR2 YSLEER. V lost 4 bases and J lost 5; bases outside the gene matches: 7. The CDR3 contains 15 residues. CDR3 DNA sequence: TGCGCCAGCAGCCTACAGTGGGGACAGGACAATGAGCAGTTCTTC. Amino acid sequence: CASSLQWGQDNEQFF.

This chain uses TRBV11-2 with TRBJ2-3; D is perhaps TRBD1 (6 bases). The V and J ends lost 7 bases and 1 base respectively, with 15 bases between them. CDR1 and CDR2 (germline): SGHAT, FQNNGV. The CDR3 sequence is 15 residues long. CDR3 protein: CASTTDPGGTDTQYF. The CDR3 DNA reads as TGTGCCAGCACCACAGACCCAGGGGGCACAGATACGCAGTATTTT.

The V call is TRBV25-1, the J call TRBJ2-7; TRBD1 might be the D (5 bases). Trimming pared 6 bases from V and 3 bases from J, leaving 18 bases between. This CDR3 contains 15 residues. Germline loops: CDR1 MGHDK, CDR2 SYGVNS. CDR3 protein: CASSQDWTSNYEQYF. CDR3 DNA sequence: TGTGCCAGCAGCCAAGATTGGACAAGCAACTACGAGCAGTACTTC.

V and J are TRBV7-9 and TRBJ2-1; 7 bases agree with TRBD2. From germline, CDR1 is SEHNR and CDR2 FQNEAQ (reference sequence). The CDR3 runs 15 residues. V shed 5 bases, J shed 16 bases, and the junction held 20 bases outside the gene matches. CDR3 coding DNA: TGTGCCAGCAGCATAGAGAGCGGGAACACCGAAGCTTTCTTCTTC. This gives the protein CASSIESGNTEAFFF.

As to this clonotype: No conserved phenylalanine or tryptophan ends this CDR3, so it is likely a read error. No DNA is shown, since the ends of the CDR3 on it are uncertain; the CDR3 is the one TCRdb lists. The chain employs TRBV7-6 and TRBJ1-1. Per the germline V gene, CDR1 is SGHVS and CDR2 is FNYEAQ. The length of the CDR3 is 13 amino acids, counting both ends. This CDR3 reads CASSLSGNEQFFC.

The chain uses TRBV19 and TRBJ1-5; TRBD1 might be the D (6 bases). V lost 1 base to trimming and J lost 0 bases, with 13 bases between them. Per germline, CDR1 LNHDA and CDR2 SQIVND (reference sequence). The CDR3 has 17 amino acids. This CDR3 is CASSIGPQGHSNQPQHF. CDR3 DNA: TGTGCCAGTAGTATAGGTCCACAGGGACATAGCAATCAGCCCCAGCATTTT.

Regarding this clonotype: The DNA is left out, because the CDR3 cannot be placed on it with certainty; the CDR3 is given as TCRdb lists it. The chain couples TRBV7-6 to TRBJ1-2. The germline V gene encodes CDR1 SGHVS and CDR2 FNYEAQ. Both ends counted, the CDR3 spans 15 residues. This CDR3 reads CASTLRETQYFGPTF.

The chain joins TRBV10-2 to TRBJ1-2; a possible D gene is TRBD1 (5 bases). Trimming cost V 11 bases and J 4 bases, with 14 bases left between them. CDR3 length: 12 residues. The germline V gene has CDR1 WSHSY and CDR2 SAAADI. The CDR3 DNA reads as TGCGCCGACAGCAAAAGTGCCTATGGCTACACCTTC. Amino acid sequence: CADSKSAYGYTF.

This clonotype was detected only once. The V call is TRBV13, the J call TRBJ1-3; 7 nucleotides align to TRBD1. Germline values: CDR1 PRHDT, CDR2 FYEKMQ (reference sequence). This CDR3 has 15 residues. V trimming: 1 base; J trimming: 6 bases; junction bases outside the gene matches: 6. The CDR3 DNA sequence: TGTGCCAGCAGCTTAGTTCACAGGGGATCAAACACCATATATTTT. Its translation is CASSLVHRGSNTIYF.